One T cell receptor beta chain is described in this entry. The antigen is undetermined. The library had UMIs added by 3' ligation of an oligonucleotide to TCR cDNA. Adult healthy volunteers gave 2.5 ml peripheral blood for whole-blood RNA. Unsorted total RNA, 1 to 1000 ng, was DNase treated before reverse transcription. This record belongs to a study of naive and memory T cell subsets. Study results and limitations: Potentially, T cell activation and differentiation skew this RNA-based measurement.

The CDR3 is 15 amino acids. Germline V gene sequence: CDR1 SGDLS, CDR2 YYNGEE. V lost 2 bases, J lost 0 bases, and 9 bases lay in between. The SP2 primer and nested alpha and beta constant region primers amplified ligated cDNA in four rounds. Reverse transcription of blood and skin TCR RNA was primed at alpha and beta constant regions. Using its own MiXCR run on the 5' RACE reads, TCRdb lists one record per CDR3 protein. The profile shows approximately 32,000 distinct CDR3 sequences, over 15% of them singletons. V usage is TRBV9 and J usage is TRBJ2-1; no clear D. The sequence came from a female donor in good health. The CDR3 loop is CASSVDPTSYNEQFF. CDR3 coding DNA: TGTGCCAGCAGCGTGGACCCCACCTCCTACAATGAGCAGTTCTTC. The full variable domain, completed using reference TRBV9 and TRBJ2-1, is DSGVTQTPKHLITATGQRVTLRCSPRSGDLSVYWYQQSLDQGLQFLIQYYNGEERAKGNILERFSAQQFPDLHSELNLSSLELGDSALYFCASSVDPTSYNEQFFGPGTRLTVL.